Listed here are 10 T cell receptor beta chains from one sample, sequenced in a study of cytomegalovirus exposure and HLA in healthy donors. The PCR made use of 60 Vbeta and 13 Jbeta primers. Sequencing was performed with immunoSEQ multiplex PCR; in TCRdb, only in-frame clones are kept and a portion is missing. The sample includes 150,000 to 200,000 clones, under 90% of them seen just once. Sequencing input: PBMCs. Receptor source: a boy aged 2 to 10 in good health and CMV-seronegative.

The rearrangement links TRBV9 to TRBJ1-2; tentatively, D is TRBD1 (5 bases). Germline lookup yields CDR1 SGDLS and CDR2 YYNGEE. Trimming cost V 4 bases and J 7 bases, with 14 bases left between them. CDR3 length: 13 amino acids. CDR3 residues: CASSTRGASGYTF. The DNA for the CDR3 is TGTGCCAGCAGCACCCGTGGGGCTAGTGGCTACACCTTC.

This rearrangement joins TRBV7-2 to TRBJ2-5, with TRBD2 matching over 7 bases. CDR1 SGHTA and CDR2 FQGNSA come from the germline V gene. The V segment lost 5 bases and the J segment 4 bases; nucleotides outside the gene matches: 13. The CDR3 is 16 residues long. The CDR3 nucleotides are TGTGCCAGCAGCCTTTGGGTGGGGGGGAGTGTAGAGACCCAGTACTTC. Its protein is CASSLWVGGSVETQYF.

The CDR3 DNA is TGTGCCAGCAGCTTGAGGGCTAGCCAGAACACCGGGGAGCTGTTTTTT. It specifies CASSLRASQNTGELFF. This chain joins TRBV7-2 and TRBJ2-2, with D perhaps matching TRBD2 (5 bases). V lost 3 bases and J 1 base, leaving 12 bases between the germline ends. The CDR3 runs 16 residues. The V gene's germline CDR1 is SGHTA and CDR2 FQGNSA. The full variable domain, completed using reference TRBV7-2 and TRBJ2-2, is GAGVSQSPSNKVTEKGKDVELRCDPISGHTALYWYRQSLGQGLEFLIYFQGNSAPDKSGLPSDRFSAERTGGSVSTLTIQRTQQEDSAVYLCASSLRASQNTGELFFGEGSRLTVL.

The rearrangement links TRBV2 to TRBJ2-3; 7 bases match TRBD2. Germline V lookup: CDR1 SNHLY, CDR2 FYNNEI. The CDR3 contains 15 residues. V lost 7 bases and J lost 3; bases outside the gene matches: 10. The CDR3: CASIMQAGKTDTQYF. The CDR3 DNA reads TGTGCCAGCATAATGCAAGCGGGAAAAACAGATACGCAGTATTTT. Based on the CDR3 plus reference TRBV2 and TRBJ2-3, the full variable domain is EPEVTQTPSHQVTQMGQEVILRCVPISNHLYFYWYRQILGQKVEFLVSFYNNEISEKSEIFDDQFSVERPDGSNFTLKIRSTKLEDSAMYFCASIMQAGKTDTQYFGPGTRLTVL.

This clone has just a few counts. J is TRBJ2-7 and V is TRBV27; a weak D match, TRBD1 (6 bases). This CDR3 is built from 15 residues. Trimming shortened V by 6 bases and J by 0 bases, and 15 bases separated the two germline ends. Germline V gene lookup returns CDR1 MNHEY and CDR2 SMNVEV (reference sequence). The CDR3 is CASSRLGAGSYEQYF. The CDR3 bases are TGTGCCAGCAGCCGCTTGGGGGCGGGCTCCTACGAGCAGTACTTC.

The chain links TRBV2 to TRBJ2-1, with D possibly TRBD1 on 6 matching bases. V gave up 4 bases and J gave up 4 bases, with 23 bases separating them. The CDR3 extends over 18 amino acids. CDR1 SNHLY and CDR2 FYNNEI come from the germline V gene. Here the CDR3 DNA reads TGTGCCAGCAGTGGATACCCCCGGGACAAAGAACGTTACAATGAGCAGTTCTTC. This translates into CASSGYPRDKERYNEQFF.

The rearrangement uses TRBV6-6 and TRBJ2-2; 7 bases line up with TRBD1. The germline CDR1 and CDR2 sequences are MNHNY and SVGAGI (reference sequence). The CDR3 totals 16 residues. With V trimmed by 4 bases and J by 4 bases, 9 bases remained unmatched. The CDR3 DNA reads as TGTGCCAGCAGTTTCGAGTGGACAGGCGCCACCGGGGAGCTGTTTTTT. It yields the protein CASSFEWTGATGELFF.

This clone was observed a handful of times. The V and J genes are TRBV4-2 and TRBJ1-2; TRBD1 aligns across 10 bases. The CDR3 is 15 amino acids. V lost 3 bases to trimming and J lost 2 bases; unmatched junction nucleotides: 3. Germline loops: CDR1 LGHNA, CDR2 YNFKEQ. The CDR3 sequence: CASSQPGQGNYGYTF. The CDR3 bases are TGTGCCAGCAGCCAGCCGGGACAGGGGAACTATGGCTACACCTTC.

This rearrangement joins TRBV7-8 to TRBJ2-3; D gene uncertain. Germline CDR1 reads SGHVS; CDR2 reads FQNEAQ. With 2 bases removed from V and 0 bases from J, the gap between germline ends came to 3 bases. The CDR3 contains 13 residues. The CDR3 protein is CASSLPSTDTQYF. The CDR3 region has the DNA TGTGCCAGCAGCTTACCTAGCACAGATACGCAGTATTTT.

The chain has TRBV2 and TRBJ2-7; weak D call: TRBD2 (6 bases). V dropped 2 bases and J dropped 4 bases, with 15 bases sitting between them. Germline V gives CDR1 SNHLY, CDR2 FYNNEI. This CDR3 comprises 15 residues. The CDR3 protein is CASSEMLGGVYEQYF. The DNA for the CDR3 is TGTGCCAGCAGTGAAATGTTGGGCGGGGTGTACGAGCAGTACTTC.